The 18 T cell receptor beta chains below were found in one sample sequenced in a study of blood T cells in healthy people across ages. With a J-beta primer mix and a sample-barcoded 5' primer, a second PCR ran 7 to 11 cycles. MiXCR was run by TCRdb on the 5' RACE reads, yielding one entry per CDR3 protein. The top ten clones hold around 13% of a sample with about 1.1 million distinct CDR3 sequences, less than 45% of them seen once. Sample: blood. These receptors all come from a man between 18 and 35 years old in good health.

The CDR3 here is CASSRSGGTSIEQFF. CDR3 coding DNA: TGCGCCAGCAGCCGTAGCGGCGGGACTAGCATTGAGCAGTTCTTC. The chain carries TRBV4-3 and TRBJ2-1, with 9 bases lining up with TRBD2. The CDR3 runs to 15 residues. The V gene end was trimmed by 4 bases and the J gene end by 9 bases; junction bases not matched to a gene: 10. Looked up from germline, CDR1 is LGHNA and CDR2 is YSLEER.

This clonotype was observed a few times. V and J are TRBV20-1 and TRBJ2-2; D may be TRBD1 or TRBD2 (5 bases each). The CDR3 covers 14 residues. V was trimmed by 0 bases and J by 4 bases, leaving 9 bases between them. Germline V gives CDR1 DFQATT, CDR2 SNEGSKA (reference sequence). CDR3 protein: CSARDARGTGELFF. CDR3 bases: TGCAGTGCTAGAGATGCGAGGGGCACCGGGGAGCTGTTTTTT.

This clonotype showed up just a few times. The V and J genes are TRBV5-6 and TRBJ2-1, with 7 nucleotides matching TRBD1. Germline V gives CDR1 SGHDT, CDR2 YYEEEE. With V trimmed by 0 bases and J by 3 bases, 6 bases remained unmatched. The CDR3 has 16 amino acids. In DNA, the CDR3 is TGTGCCAGCAGCTTGGATGAGGGGGCGATCTACAATGAGCAGTTCTTC. Translated, it gives CASSLDEGAIYNEQFF. The full variable domain, in which reference TRBV5-6 and TRBJ2-1 provide the parts outside the CDR3, is DAGVTQSPTHLIKTRGQQVTLRCSPKSGHDTVSWYQQALGQGPQFIFQYYEEEERQRGNFPDRFSGHQFPNYSSELNVNALLLGDSALYLCASSLDEGAIYNEQFFGPGTRLTVL.

The rearrangement joins TRBV20-1 to TRBJ2-3; maybe TRBD1 (6 bases). CDR3 size: 13 residues. Trimming removed 6 bases at V and 6 bases at J, with 16 bases between. CDR1 and CDR2 from the germline V gene are DFQATT and SNEGSKA (reference sequence). DNA of the CDR3: TGCAGTGCCAGCGACAGGTCCACGGATACGCAGTATTTT. Protein product: CSASDRSTDTQYF.

The chain employs TRBV9 and TRBJ1-3; D may be TRBD1 (5 bases). V was clipped by 2 bases and J by 3 bases, with 15 bases between them. Germline CDR1 and CDR2: SGDLS and YYNGEE. The CDR3 is 16 residues long. As DNA, the CDR3 is TGTGCCAGCAGCGTTGGAAGGGGCGGAGGTGGAAACACCATATATTTT. Its translation is CASSVGRGGGGNTIYF.

This rearrangement joins TRBV12-3 or TRBV12-4 to TRBJ1-1, with TRBD1 as a possible D gene (5 bases). The length of the CDR3 is 17 residues. Trimming pared 5 bases from V and 7 bases from J, leaving 26 bases between. The CDR3 spells CASSPRPGLPGGSEAFF. The CDR3 DNA sequence: TGTGCCAGCAGTCCCCGACCGGGGCTGCCGGGAGGGAGTGAAGCTTTCTTT.

With regard to this clonotype: A junction boundary mismatches the germline segment, possibly from a read error. The chain combines TRBV27 with TRBJ2-3, with 7 bases fitting TRBD2. Germline V gives CDR1 MNHEY, CDR2 SMNVEV (reference sequence). The CDR3 length is 15 residues. This CDR3 is CASSGRDSPPDTQCF. The CDR3 bases are TGTGCCAGCAGTGGGAGGGACTCCCCACCAGATACGCAGTGTTTT.

This clonotype has more than one count but fewer than ten. This rearrangement joins TRBV12-3 or TRBV12-4 to TRBJ2-1; perhaps TRBD2 as D (7 bases). The CDR3 extends over 13 amino acids. V was trimmed by 6 bases and J by 8 bases, leaving 14 bases between them. The CDR3 is CASSGGPADEQFF. The CDR3 coding sequence is TGTGCCAGCAGCGGGGGGCCAGCTGATGAGCAGTTCTTC.

The chain links TRBV12-3 or TRBV12-4 to TRBJ2-5; the D gene is possibly TRBD1 (6 bases). This CDR3 contains 15 residues. Trimming shortened V by 3 bases and J by 0 bases, and 11 bases separated the two germline ends. The chain's CDR3 is CASSFYRENQETQYF. The CDR3 bases are TGTGCCAGCAGTTTTTACAGGGAGAACCAAGAGACCCAGTACTTC.

The V and J genes are TRBV5-1 and TRBJ1-1, with 7 bases matching TRBD1. V lost 0 bases to trimming and J lost 6 bases; unmatched junction nucleotides: 8. Looked up from germline, CDR1 is SGHRS and CDR2 is YFSETQ. CDR3 length: 15 residues. This CDR3 is CASSLGGDRNAEAFF. The CDR3 coding sequence is TGCGCCAGCAGCTTGGGAGGGGACAGAAACGCTGAAGCTTTCTTT.

CDR3 region: CASRLGGAANEQFF. In DNA, the CDR3 is TGTGCCAGCAGACTCGGGGGGGCAGCCAATGAGCAGTTCTTC. The rearrangement uses TRBV21-1 and TRBJ2-1; the D call in the table, TRBD2, was not verified against the DNA. TRBV21-1 is given as a pseudogene. The CDR3 spans 14 residues.

The V call is TRBV5-4, the J call TRBJ1-2; weak D call: TRBD1 (6 bases). Trimming left V 0 bases short and J 8 bases short, with 20 bases between. From germline, CDR1 is SGHNT and CDR2 YYREEE (reference sequence). The length of the CDR3 is 16 residues. Here the CDR3 reads CASSLAQVWGGAGYTF. The CDR3, as DNA: TGTGCCAGCAGCTTGGCTCAAGTTTGGGGGGGCGCGGGCTACACCTTC.

The chain employs TRBV7-2 and TRBJ2-4; 7 bases are shared with TRBD1. The length of the CDR3 is 15 residues. Trimming at V came to 2 bases and at J to 5 bases, leaving 6 bases not matched to a gene. Germline V gene data show CDR1 as SGHTA and CDR2 as FQGNSA. CDR3 in DNA: TGTGCCAGCAGCTTATCAGGGACAGACCAAAACATTCAGTACTTC. This gives the protein CASSLSGTDQNIQYF.

Many counts were recorded for this clonotype. This rearrangement joins TRBV6-2 or TRBV6-3 to TRBJ2-3; D ambiguous. CDR3 length: 12 residues. Between the trimmed V and J ends, which lost 6 bases and 3 bases, there was a span of 7 bases. In germline, CDR1 is MNHEY, CDR2 SVGEGT. CDR3 residues: CASRKGTDTQYF. In DNA, the CDR3 is TGTGCCAGCAGAAAGGGAACAGATACGCAGTATTTT.

This clonotype showed up just once. V gene TRBV6-1 combines with J gene TRBJ1-1, with 7 bases lining up with TRBD1. Germline-derived CDR1 and CDR2 are MNHNS and SASEGT. The CDR3 sequence is 15 residues long. J lost 10 bases, V lost 8 bases, and 19 bases had no gene match. The CDR3 sequence: CASSDSIQGIRVAFF. In DNA, the CDR3 is TGTGCCAGCTCGGACTCCATACAGGGGATTCGAGTAGCTTTCTTT.

The chain carries TRBV20-1 and TRBJ2-1, with 11 positions matching TRBD2. V lost 4 bases to trimming and J lost 7 bases; unmatched junction nucleotides: 6. The CDR3 totals 14 residues. Per germline, CDR1 DFQATT and CDR2 SNEGSKA (reference sequence). Here the CDR3 reads CSAITTSGENEQFF. DNA of the CDR3: TGCAGTGCTATAACGACTAGCGGGGAAAATGAGCAGTTCTTC.

With respect to this clonotype: A much more abundant neighbour one base away suggests this may be a read error. This chain uses TRBV10-3 with TRBJ2-1; D remains ambiguous. Germline values: CDR1 ENHRY, CDR2 SYGVKD. Trimming shortened V by 6 bases and J by 10 bases, and 25 bases separated the two germline ends. The CDR3 runs 16 residues. The CDR3 DNA sequence: TGTGCCATCAGGCGAGGACGCGACAAAAGCTCCTACGAGCAGTTCTTC. It is translated as CAIRRGRDKSSYEQFF.

The V and J genes are TRBV4-3 and TRBJ1-3; TRBD1 matches at 7 bases. This CDR3 contains 15 residues. V was pared by 5 bases and J by 2 bases, with 6 bases of the junction left unmatched. Germline V gene lookup returns CDR1 LGHNA and CDR2 YSLEER. The CDR3 DNA sequence: TGCGCCAGCAGCGGGACAGAGGGAACTGGAAACACCATATATTTT. It encodes CASSGTEGTGNTIYF.